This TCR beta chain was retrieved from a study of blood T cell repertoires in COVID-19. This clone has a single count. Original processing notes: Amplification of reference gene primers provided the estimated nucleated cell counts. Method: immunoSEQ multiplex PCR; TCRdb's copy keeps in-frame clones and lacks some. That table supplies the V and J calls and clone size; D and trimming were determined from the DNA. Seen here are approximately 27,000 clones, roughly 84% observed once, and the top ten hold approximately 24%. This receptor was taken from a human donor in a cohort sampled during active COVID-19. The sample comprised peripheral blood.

The CDR3 DNA is TGTGCCAGCAGCCCCGGACAGCGAGTTCAAGAGACCCAGTACTTC. This sequence encodes CASSPGQRVQETQYF. The chain uses TRBV3-1 (or the pseudogene TRBV3-2) and TRBJ2-5; possibly TRBD1 for D (6 bases). In germline, CDR1 is LGHDT, CDR2 YNNKEL (reference sequence). Trimming took 4 bases from V and 2 from J, leaving 14 bases between them. This CDR3 is 15 amino acids long.